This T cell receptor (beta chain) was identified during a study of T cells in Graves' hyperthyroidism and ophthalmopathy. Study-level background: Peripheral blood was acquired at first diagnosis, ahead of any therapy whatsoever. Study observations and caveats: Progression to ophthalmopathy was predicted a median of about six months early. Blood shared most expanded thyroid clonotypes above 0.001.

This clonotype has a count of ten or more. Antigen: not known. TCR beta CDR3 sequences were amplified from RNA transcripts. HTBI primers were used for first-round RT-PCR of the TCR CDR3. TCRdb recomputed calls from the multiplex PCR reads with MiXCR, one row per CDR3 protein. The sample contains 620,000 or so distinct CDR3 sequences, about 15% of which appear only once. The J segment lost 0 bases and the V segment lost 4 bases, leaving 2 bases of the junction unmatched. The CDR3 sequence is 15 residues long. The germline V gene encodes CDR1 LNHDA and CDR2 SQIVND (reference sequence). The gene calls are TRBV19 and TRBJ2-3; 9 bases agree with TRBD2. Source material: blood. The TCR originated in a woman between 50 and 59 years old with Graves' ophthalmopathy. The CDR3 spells CASSTTSGSTDTQYF. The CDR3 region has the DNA TGTGCCAGTAGTACGACTAGCGGAAGCACAGATACGCAGTATTTT.